Following are 5 T cell receptor beta chains from one sample sequenced in a study of cytomegalovirus exposure and HLA in healthy donors. Primers included in the PCR were 60 Vbeta and 13 Jbeta primers. Generated by immunoSEQ multiplex PCR, the TCRdb table keeps only in-frame clones and is missing some. The table records about 200,000 clones, 83% of them present only once. The sample consisted of PBMCs. All receptors come from a girl aged 10 to 17 in good health and CMV-seronegative.

This clone occurred once. The rearrangement uses TRBV18 and TRBJ2-5; D call uncertain. The CDR3 covers 13 residues. V lost 3 bases and J lost 0, with 5 bases in between. Germline values: CDR1 KGHSH, CDR2 LQKENI. The CDR3 spells CASSPMYQETQYF. CDR3 in DNA: TGTGCCAGCTCACCTATGTACCAAGAGACCCAGTACTTC. The complete variable domain, with remaining parts taken from reference TRBV18 and TRBJ2-5, reads NAGVMQNPRHLVRRRGQEARLRCSPMKGHSHVYWYRQLPEEGLKFMVYLQKENIIDESGMPKERFSAEFPKEGPSILRIQQVVRGDSAAYFCASSPMYQETQYFGPGTRLLVL.

This clone was counted only a few times. The V gene is TRBV6-5, the J gene TRBJ2-7, with TRBD2 as a possible D gene (6 bases). The length of the CDR3 is 16 residues. CDR1 and CDR2 from the germline V gene are MNHEY and SVGAGI. V lost 4 bases and J lost 2, with 18 bases in between. In DNA form, the CDR3 reads TGTGCCAGCAGTTTACTTAAGACTAGTTTTGCCTACGAGCAGTACTTC. This sequence encodes CASSLLKTSFAYEQYF.

The rearrangement joins TRBV7-2 to TRBJ2-5, with TRBD2 as a possible D gene (6 bases). Germline CDR1 reads SGHTA; CDR2 reads FQGNSA. The CDR3 loop spans 19 amino acids. V lost 0 bases to trimming and J lost 2 bases, with 22 bases between them. CDR3 protein: CASSLARGAGRPSQETQYF. The CDR3 DNA reads as TGTGCCAGCAGCTTAGCGCGAGGAGCGGGCAGACCTAGTCAAGAGACCCAGTACTTC.

The chain couples TRBV29-1 to TRBJ1-2, with D unresolved. The CDR3 is made up of 11 amino acids. Germline CDR1 is SQVTM and CDR2 is ANQGSEA. V was shortened by 6 bases and J by 5 bases, with 10 bases between the two germline ends. CDR3 sequence: CSVTTGYGYTF. DNA for the CDR3: TGCAGCGTAACAACCGGGTATGGCTACACCTTC.

This clone showed up just a few times. The chain is built from TRBV28 and TRBJ2-3, with TRBD1 matching 10 bases. Germline CDR1 MDHEN, CDR2 SYDVKM. The V and J ends lost 5 bases and 2 bases, in that order; junction bases with no gene match: 13. This CDR3 has 18 residues. This chain's CDR3 is CASSMLLGQGVDTDTQYF. The CDR3 DNA sequence: TGTGCCAGCAGTATGCTTCTCGGACAGGGGGTCGACACAGATACGCAGTATTTT.